The 14 T cell receptor beta chains below all came from one sample that was sequenced in a study of T-cell reconstitution after alpha-beta-depleted transplantation in children. Preparing the TCRbeta library involved the use of unique molecular identifiers. In TCRdb, the PCR reads were re-called with MiXCR into one record per CDR3 protein. The table has 500,000 to 650,000 distinct CDR3 sequences, more than 9.5% seen once. The sample here was PBMCs, mostly from graft donor cells, taken 180 days after TCRalphabeta/CD19-depleted stem cell transplant. The receptors come from a female patient between 2 and 15 years old who had a stem cell transplant for aplastic anemia, so the T cells may come from the graft donor.

V and J are TRBV7-8 and TRBJ2-4; 10 nucleotides align to TRBD2. The CDR3 totals 16 residues. Germline CDR1 SGHVS, CDR2 FQNEAQ. Trimming removed 6 bases from V and 2 bases from J; junction bases left unmatched: 7. As DNA, the CDR3 is TGTGCCAGCAGTCCTAGCGGGAGTGGGACCAAAAACATTCAGTACTTC. This translates into CASSPSGSGTKNIQYF.

The table lists this clonotype with a few counts. The CDR3, as DNA: TGCGCCAGCAGCTTGGAGGCAGGGGGCTCACCCCTCCACTTT. Translation gives CASSLEAGGSPLHF. The chain recombines TRBV5-1 with TRBJ1-6; TRBD1 agrees at 8 bases. V lost 0 bases to trimming and J lost 10 bases; unmatched junction nucleotides: 3. This CDR3 is 14 amino acids long. Germline loops: CDR1 SGHRS, CDR2 YFSETQ. Based on the CDR3 plus reference TRBV5-1 and TRBJ1-6, the full variable domain is KAGVTQTPRYLIKTRGQQVTLSCSPISGHRSVSWYQQTPGQGLQFLFEYFSETQRNKGNFPGRFSGRQFSNSRSEMNVSTLELGDSALYLCASSLEAGGSPLHFGNGTRLTVT.

This chain uses TRBV21-1 with TRBJ1-6; the table gives TRBD1 as D, unverified against the DNA. TRBV21-1 is deemed a pseudogene. The CDR3 is 17 residues long. The CDR3 region is CASSKVGHGQGDSPLHF. The CDR3 DNA reads as TGTGCCAGCAGCAAAGTGGGGCACGGACAGGGGGATTCACCCCTCCACTTT.

This clonotype was seen only a few times. The rearrangement links TRBV28 to TRBJ1-5; D ambiguous. Germline-derived CDR1 and CDR2 are MDHEN and SYDVKM. The CDR3 loop spans 12 amino acids. V gave up 2 bases and J gave up 9 bases, with 8 bases separating them. The CDR3, as DNA: TGTGCCAGCAGTTTAGCGGGGTGGCCCCAGCATTTT. It is translated as CASSLAGWPQHF.

This clonotype was seen repeatedly, ten times or more. The chain employs TRBV5-5 and TRBJ1-4, with 7 bases lining up with TRBD1. This CDR3 spans 16 amino acids. The V gene's germline CDR1 is SGHKS and CDR2 YYEKEE (reference sequence). V dropped 4 bases and J dropped 2; count of bases not matched to a gene: 8. CDR3 sequence: CASSGDWGQTNEKLFF. DNA for the CDR3: TGTGCCAGCAGCGGGGATTGGGGACAGACTAATGAAAAACTGTTTTTT.

The chain couples TRBV5-1 to TRBJ2-7; D is possibly TRBD1 (6 bases). CDR1 SGHRS and CDR2 YFSETQ come from the germline V gene. Trimming cost V 2 bases and J 6 bases, with 15 bases left between them. The CDR3 is 14 residues long. Here the CDR3 DNA reads TGCGCCAGCAGCTTTTGGGACAAGGACCCCGAGCAGTACTTC. This translates into CASSFWDKDPEQYF. Variable domain in full (rest from reference TRBV5-1 and TRBJ2-7): KAGVTQTPRYLIKTRGQQVTLSCSPISGHRSVSWYQQTPGQGLQFLFEYFSETQRNKGNFPGRFSGRQFSNSRSEMNVSTLELGDSALYLCASSFWDKDPEQYFGPGTRLTVT.

The table lists this clonotype with a few counts. The V and J genes are TRBV28 and TRBJ1-2; D ambiguous. CDR1 MDHEN and CDR2 SYDVKM come from the germline V gene. The CDR3 totals 13 residues. V shed 2 bases and J shed 6 bases, with 10 bases lying between them. The CDR3, as DNA: TGTGCCAGCAGTTTAAACGGAGTTAATGGCTACACCTTC. Its protein product is CASSLNGVNGYTF.

This clonotype appeared a few times. The rearrangement links TRBV12-3 or TRBV12-4 to TRBJ1-6, with D unclear. Trimming left V 2 bases short and J 8 bases short, with 19 bases between. The CDR3 loop spans 17 amino acids. DNA of the CDR3: TGTGCCAGCAGTTTATCGAGCTCCGGGTCCGGGGATTCACCCCTCCACTTT. This encodes CASSLSSSGSGDSPLHF.

V and J are TRBV6-5 and TRBJ2-3, with TRBD2 matching over 7 bases. Trimming removed 0 bases from V and 4 bases from J; junction bases left unmatched: 10. The CDR3 totals 17 residues. CDR1 MNHEY and CDR2 SVGAGI come from the germline V gene. CDR3 sequence reads: CASSYSIRAGRSDTQYF. The DNA for the CDR3 is TGTGCCAGCAGTTACTCGATTAGAGCGGGAAGGTCAGATACGCAGTATTTT.

V gene TRBV28 combines with J gene TRBJ2-6; D is perhaps TRBD1 (6 bases). In germline, CDR1 is MDHEN, CDR2 SYDVKM. The CDR3 runs to 15 residues. V shed 7 bases and J shed 0 bases, with 10 bases lying between them. The CDR3 DNA is TGTGCCAGCAAGACAGGAACCTCTGGGGCCAACGTCCTGACTTTC. Its protein product is CASKTGTSGANVLTF.

V is TRBV20-1 and J is TRBJ2-5; 10 bases match TRBD2. The CDR3 contains 13 residues. CDR1 and CDR2 (germline): DFQATT, SNEGSKA (reference sequence). The V segment lost 2 bases and the J segment 4 bases; nucleotides outside the gene matches: 1. The CDR3 protein is CSARRLAGETQYF. CDR3 in DNA: TGCAGTGCTAGAAGACTAGCGGGAGAGACCCAGTACTTC.

At least ten counts were recorded for this clonotype. The rearrangement joins TRBV20-1 to TRBJ2-1, with a tentative D call TRBD2 (6 bases). The V gene's germline CDR1 is DFQATT and CDR2 SNEGSKA (reference sequence). V was shortened by 6 bases and J by 5 bases, with 11 bases between the two germline ends. The CDR3 loop spans 12 amino acids. CDR3 sequence: CSARAGNNEQFF. The CDR3 bases are TGCAGTGCCCGGGCGGGGAACAATGAGCAGTTCTTC.

This clonotype showed up many times. The V call is TRBV19, the J call TRBJ2-1; a weak D match, TRBD2 (6 bases). Germline CDR1 is LNHDA and CDR2 is SQIVND (reference sequence). V lost 9 bases and J 4 bases, leaving 13 bases between the germline ends. CDR3 size: 13 residues. CDR3 sequence (DNA): TGTGCCAGCAGTCCGGGACTGTACAATGAGCAGTTCTTC. Its translation: CASSPGLYNEQFF.

The gene calls are TRBV9 and TRBJ2-1, with TRBD2 identical over 14 bases. CDR3 length equals 16 residues. CDR1 and CDR2 from the germline V gene are SGDLS and YYNGEE. Trimming removed 0 bases from V and 8 bases from J; junction bases left unmatched: 4. CDR3 loop: CASSVVGLAGEHEQFF. CDR3 bases: TGTGCCAGCAGCGTAGTGGGACTAGCGGGAGAGCATGAGCAGTTCTTC.